The clone carrying this T cell receptor (beta chain) occurred once. The source of the sample is a study of blood T cell repertoires in COVID-19. Across the study: Sites in the United States, Italy and Spain provided acute and convalescent COVID-19 samples.

Study processing details: The assay estimated nucleated cells by amplifying reference gene primers. The assay was immunoSEQ multiplex PCR, and TCRdb's table has in-frame clones only and misses some. The V and J calls and the clone size are those of that table, but D and trimming were determined from the DNA. There are approximately 5,100 clones in the sample; more than 65% occur only once, and about an eighth lies in the top ten. Trimming shortened V by 0 bases and J by 4 bases, and 13 bases separated the two germline ends. The CDR3 extends over 16 amino acids. Germline V gene data show CDR1 as MNHEY and CDR2 as SVGAGI.

J is TRBJ2-1 and V is TRBV6-5, with D possibly being TRBD2 (6 bases). The TCR sequence derives from a man in his 70s with active COVID-19. Sequencing was done on a sample of peripheral blood. CDR3 sequence: CASSYSSSGSYNEQFF. Written as DNA, the CDR3 is TGTGCCAGCAGTTACTCGAGTAGCGGTTCTTACAATGAGCAGTTCTTC.